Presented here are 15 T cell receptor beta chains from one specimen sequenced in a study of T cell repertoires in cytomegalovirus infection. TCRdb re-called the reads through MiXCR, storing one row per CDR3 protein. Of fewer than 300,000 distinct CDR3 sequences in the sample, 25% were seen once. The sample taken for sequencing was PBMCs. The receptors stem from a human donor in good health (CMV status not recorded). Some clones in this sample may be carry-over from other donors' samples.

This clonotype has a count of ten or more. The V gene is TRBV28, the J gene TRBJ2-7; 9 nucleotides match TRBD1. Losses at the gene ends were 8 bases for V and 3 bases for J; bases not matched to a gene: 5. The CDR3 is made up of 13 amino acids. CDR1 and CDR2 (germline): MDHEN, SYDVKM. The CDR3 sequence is CASRSTGGYEQYF. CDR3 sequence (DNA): TGTGCCAGCCGGTCGACAGGGGGCTACGAGCAGTACTTC.

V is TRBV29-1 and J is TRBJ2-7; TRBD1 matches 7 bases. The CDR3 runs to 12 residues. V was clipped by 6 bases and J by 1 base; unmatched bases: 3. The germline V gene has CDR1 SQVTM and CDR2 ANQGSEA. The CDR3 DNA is TGCAGCGTAACGGGACAGTCCTACGAGCAGTACTTC. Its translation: CSVTGQSYEQYF.

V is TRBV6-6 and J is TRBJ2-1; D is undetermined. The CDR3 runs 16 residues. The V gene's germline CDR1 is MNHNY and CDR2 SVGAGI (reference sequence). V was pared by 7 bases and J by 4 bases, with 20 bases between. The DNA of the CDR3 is TGTGCCAGCATTCCATCACAAGGTGTAGGGTACAATGAGCAGTTCTTC. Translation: CASIPSQGVGYNEQFF.

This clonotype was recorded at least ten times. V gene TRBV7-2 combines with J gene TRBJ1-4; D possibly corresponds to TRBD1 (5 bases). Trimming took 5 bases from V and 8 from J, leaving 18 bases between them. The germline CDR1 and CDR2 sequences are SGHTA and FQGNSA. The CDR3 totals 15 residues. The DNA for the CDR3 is TGTGCCAGCAGCACGGACGGCTCAAGACAGGAAAAACTGTTTTTT. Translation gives CASSTDGSRQEKLFF.

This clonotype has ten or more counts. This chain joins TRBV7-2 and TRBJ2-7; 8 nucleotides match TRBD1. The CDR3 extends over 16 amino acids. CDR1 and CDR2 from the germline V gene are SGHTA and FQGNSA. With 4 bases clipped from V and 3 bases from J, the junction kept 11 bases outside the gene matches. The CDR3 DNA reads TGTGCCAGCAGCTCTGAGGGCCGGACAGGGAACTACGAGCAGTACTTC. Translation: CASSSEGRTGNYEQYF. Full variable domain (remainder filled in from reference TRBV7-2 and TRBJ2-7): GAGVSQSPSNKVTEKGKDVELRCDPISGHTALYWYRQSLGQGLEFLIYFQGNSAPDKSGLPSDRFSAERTGGSVSTLTIQRTQQEDSAVYLCASSSEGRTGNYEQYFGPGTRLTVT.

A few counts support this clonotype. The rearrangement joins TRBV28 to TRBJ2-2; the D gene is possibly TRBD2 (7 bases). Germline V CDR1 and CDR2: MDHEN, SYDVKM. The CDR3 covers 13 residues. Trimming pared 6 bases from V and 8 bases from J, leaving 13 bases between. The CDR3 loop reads CASRGGAYGELFF. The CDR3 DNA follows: TGTGCCAGCAGAGGGGGGGCCTATGGGGAGCTGTTTTTT.

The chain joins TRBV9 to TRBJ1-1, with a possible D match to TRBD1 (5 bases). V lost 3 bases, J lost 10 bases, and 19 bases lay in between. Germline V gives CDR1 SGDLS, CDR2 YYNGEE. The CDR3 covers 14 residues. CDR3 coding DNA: TGTGCCAGCAGCGCCACCGGGGACGCGCTCTCAGCTTTCTTT. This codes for CASSATGDALSAFF.

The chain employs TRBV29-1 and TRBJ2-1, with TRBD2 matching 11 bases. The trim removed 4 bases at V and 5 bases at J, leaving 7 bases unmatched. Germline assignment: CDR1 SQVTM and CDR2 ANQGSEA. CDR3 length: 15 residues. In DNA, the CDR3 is TGCAGCGTTGGATCGCCGGGACTAGCGGACAATGAGCAGTTCTTC. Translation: CSVGSPGLADNEQFF.

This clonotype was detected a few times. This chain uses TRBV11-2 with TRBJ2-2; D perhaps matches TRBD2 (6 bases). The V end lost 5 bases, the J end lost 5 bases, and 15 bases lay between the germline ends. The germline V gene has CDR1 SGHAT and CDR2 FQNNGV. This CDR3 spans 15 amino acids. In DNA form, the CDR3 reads TGTGCCAGCAGCCCTCCAGCGGGTTGGACCGGGGAGCTGTTTTTT. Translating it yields CASSPPAGWTGELFF.

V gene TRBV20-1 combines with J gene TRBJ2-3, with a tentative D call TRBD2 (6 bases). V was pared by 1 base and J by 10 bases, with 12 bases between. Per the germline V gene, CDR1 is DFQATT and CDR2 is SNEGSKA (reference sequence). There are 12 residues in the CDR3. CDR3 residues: CSARGRRVSQYF. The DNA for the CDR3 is TGCAGTGCTAGAGGGCGGAGGGTTTCGCAGTATTTT.

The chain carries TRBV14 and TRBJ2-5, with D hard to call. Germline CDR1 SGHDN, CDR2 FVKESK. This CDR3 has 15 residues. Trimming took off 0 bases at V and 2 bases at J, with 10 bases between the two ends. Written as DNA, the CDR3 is TGTGCCAGCAGCCAAGACGTGACGGTGCAAGAGACCCAGTACTTC. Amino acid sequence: CASSQDVTVQETQYF. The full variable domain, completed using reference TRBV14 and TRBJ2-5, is EAGVTQFPSHSVIEKGQTVTLRCDPISGHDNLYWYRRVMGKEIKFLLHFVKESKQDESGMPNNRFLAERTGGTYSTLKVQPAELEDSGVYFCASSQDVTVQETQYFGPGTRLLVL.

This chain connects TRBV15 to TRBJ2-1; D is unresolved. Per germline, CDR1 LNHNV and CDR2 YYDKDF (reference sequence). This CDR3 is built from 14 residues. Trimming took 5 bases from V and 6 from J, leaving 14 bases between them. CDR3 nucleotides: TGTGCCACCAGCTACTTGAGAGACTTCAATGAGCAGTTCTTC. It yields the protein CATSYLRDFNEQFF. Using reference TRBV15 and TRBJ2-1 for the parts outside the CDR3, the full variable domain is DAMVIQNPRYQVTQFGKPVTLSCSQTLNHNVMYWYQQKSSQAPKLLFHYYDKDFNNEADTPDNFQSRRPNTSFCFLDIRSPGLGDTAMYLCATSYLRDFNEQFFGPGTRLTVL.

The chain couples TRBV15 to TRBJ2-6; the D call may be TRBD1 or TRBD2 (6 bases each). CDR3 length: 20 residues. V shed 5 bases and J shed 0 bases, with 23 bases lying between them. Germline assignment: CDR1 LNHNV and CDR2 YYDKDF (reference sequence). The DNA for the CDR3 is TGTGCCACCAGCGTCCCTCCCGGGGGCAGGCATAGCTCTGGGGCCAACGTCCTGACTTTC. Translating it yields CATSVPPGGRHSSGANVLTF.

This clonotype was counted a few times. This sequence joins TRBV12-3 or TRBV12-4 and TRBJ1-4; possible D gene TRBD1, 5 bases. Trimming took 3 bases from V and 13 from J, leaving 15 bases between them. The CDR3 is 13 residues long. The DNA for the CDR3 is TGTGCCAGCAGTTTTCAATCCGGGACTGGACTGTTTTTT. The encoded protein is CASSFQSGTGLFF.

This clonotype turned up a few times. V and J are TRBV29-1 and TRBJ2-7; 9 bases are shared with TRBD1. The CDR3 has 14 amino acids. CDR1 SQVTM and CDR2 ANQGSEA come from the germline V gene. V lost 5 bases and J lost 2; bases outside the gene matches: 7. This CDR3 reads CSVTRDRATYEQYF. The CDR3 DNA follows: TGCAGCGTTACCCGGGACAGGGCCACCTACGAGCAGTACTTC.